These 3 T cell receptor beta chains came from one sample sequenced in a study of T cell clonality in common variable immunodeficiency. Clones were read by immunoSEQ multiplex PCR, and TCRdb kept only the in-frame ones, dropping some. This record lists 50,000 to 70,000 clones, none seen once only, and the top ten clones contain about 0.9%. Source material: peripheral blood mononuclear cells. The source of these receptors is a person between 18 and 75 years old in good health.

As concerns this clone: Sequencing ends 3 residues short of the CDR3 end; the germline J gene provides the rest. V gene TRBV7-9 combines with J gene TRBJ1-6; D remains ambiguous. The germline gives CDR1 SEHNR, CDR2 FQNEAQ (reference sequence). Trimming pared 4 bases from V and 0 bases from J, leaving 7 bases between. This CDR3 has 15 residues. The CDR3 DNA, read in part, is TGTGCCAGCAGCTCGACAAGCTCCTATAATTCACCC. Its protein is CASSSTSSYNSP. The entire CDR3 reads CASSSTSSYNSPLHF.

There are a few counts of this clone. The read terminates 3 residues ahead of where the CDR3 ends, so the germline J gene completes it. This rearrangement joins TRBV6-1 to TRBJ2-1; no reliable D call. This CDR3 comprises 19 residues. The germline V gene has CDR1 MNHNS and CDR2 SASEGT. Trimming pared 1 base from V and 0 bases from J, leaving 19 bases between. Incomplete CDR3 DNA: TGTGCCAGCAGTGAAGGCTACAGTTATGGGTCCACCTCCTACAATGAG. It codes for CASSEGYSYGSTSYNE. The entire CDR3 is CASSEGYSYGSTSYNEQFF.

This clone appeared many times. The read terminates 3 residues ahead of where the CDR3 ends, so the germline J gene completes it. The rearrangement joins TRBV29-1 to TRBJ1-2; 8 nucleotides align to TRBD1. V lost 1 base, J lost 6 bases, and 4 bases stayed unmatched. The CDR3 has 13 amino acids. Germline lookup yields CDR1 SQVTM and CDR2 ANQGSEA. The sequenced CDR3 bases are TGCAGCGTTGAAGCTGTCAGGGGGCATGGC. Amino acid sequence: CSVEAVRGHG. The entire CDR3 protein is CSVEAVRGHGYTF.